Detailed here is one TCR beta chain. Trimming cost V 8 bases and J 7 bases, with 15 bases left between them. This CDR3 is built from 13 residues. The germline V gene has CDR1 MDHEN and CDR2 SYDVKM. The data derive from a study of blood T cell repertoires in COVID-19. On the study more broadly: The study drew acute and convalescent COVID-19 samples from the United States, Italy and Spain. Sources were T cells, B-cell-depleted T cells, or PBMCs; the material itself was cDNA or gDNA.

In the study's own analysis: Scientists estimated how many nucleated cells there were by amplifying reference gene primers. Sequenced by immunoSEQ multiplex PCR; TCRdb stores in-frame clones only, minus some. That table gives V, J and clone size, and the DNA gave D and trimming. The sample holds around 190,000 clones, 65% to 80% seen once. The TCR was taken from a woman between 50 and 59 years old with acute or convalescent COVID-19. This chain links TRBV28 with TRBJ2-1; D is uncertain. Specimen: peripheral blood. The CDR3 here is CASEAVSANEQFF. Written as DNA, the CDR3 is TGTGCCAGCGAGGCGGTCAGCGCGAATGAGCAGTTCTTC.